The clone carrying this T cell receptor beta chain is labeled as large. Its antigen is not known. The sample belongs to a study of OX40 agonist ivuxolimab in advanced cancers. Regarding the study as a whole: Averaging showed that CD8+ T cells had more expanded clones than CD4+ did.

The ends were cut back, 2 bases at V and 0 bases at J, with 9 bases in the middle. The CDR3 consists of 15 residues. In germline, CDR1 is MRHNA, CDR2 SNTAGT. Method: immunoSEQ multiplex PCR; TCRdb's copy keeps in-frame clones and lacks some. Among some 22,000 clones, about 87% were seen once, and the ten largest hold around 15%. The chain has TRBV6-4 and TRBJ2-3, with D possibly matching TRBD2 (6 bases). This specimen consisted of CD4+ or CD8+ T cells sorted from blood, obtained in a trial of the OX40 agonist ivuxolimab. The TCR sequence derives from an adult with an advanced solid tumor such as melanoma, head and neck, liver or kidney cancer. As DNA, the CDR3 is TGTGCCAGCAGTGACGGGGGGACCAGCACAGATACGCAGTATTTT. Amino acids: CASSDGGTSTDTQYF.